These 23 T cell receptor beta chains originate from one sample sequenced in a study of T cell repertoires in cytomegalovirus infection. Each CDR3 protein is one row after TCRdb ran MiXCR on the reads. The sample includes around 330,000 distinct CDR3 sequences, 15% to 20% seen only once; the top ten take approximately 12%. Sequenced material: PBMCs. Receptor source: a human donor in good health (CMV status not recorded). Some clones in this sample may be carry-over from other donors' samples.

This clonotype was detected many times. This sequence joins TRBV28 and TRBJ1-5, with D perhaps TRBD1 (6 bases). CDR1 is MDHEN, CDR2 SYDVKM, per germline. The CDR3 covers 15 residues. V lost 7 bases to trimming and J lost 0 bases, with 13 bases between them. The CDR3 nucleotides are TGTGCCAGCAAGGTTGGGACATTTAGCAATCAGCCCCAGCATTTT. It encodes CASKVGTFSNQPQHF. The full variable domain, rest sourced from reference TRBV28 and TRBJ1-5, is DVKVTQSSRYLVKRTGEKVFLECVQDMDHENMFWYRQDPGLGLRLIYFSYDVKMKEKGDIPEGYSVSREKKERFSLILESASTNQTSMYLCASKVGTFSNQPQHFGDGTRLSIL.

The rearrangement uses TRBV28 and TRBJ1-5; D is unclear. The CDR3 runs 14 residues. Germline CDR1 is MDHEN and CDR2 is SYDVKM. With 2 bases removed from V and 3 bases from J, the gap between germline ends came to 8 bases. The CDR3 coding sequence is TGTGCCAGCAGTTTAGGCCAGATCAATCAGCCCCAGCATTTT. Protein product: CASSLGQINQPQHF.

This clonotype appeared many times. The DNA for the CDR3 is TGTGCCAGCAGTGGGGACTACACTGAAGCTTTCTTT. This codes for CASSGDYTEAFF. The rearrangement joins TRBV2 to TRBJ1-1; perhaps TRBD1 as D (5 bases). V lost 4 bases and J lost 3, with 6 bases in between. This CDR3 is 12 amino acids long. Germline CDR1 and CDR2: SNHLY and FYNNEI.

The V and J genes are TRBV4-1 and TRBJ2-2; D unresolved. There are 14 residues in the CDR3. Germline-derived CDR1 and CDR2 are MGHRA and YSYEKL. Between the trimmed V and J ends, which lost 0 bases and 7 bases, there was a span of 9 bases. CDR3 sequence: CASSQDRVNGELFF. DNA of the CDR3: TGCGCCAGCAGCCAAGATCGAGTCAACGGGGAGCTGTTTTTT.

This clonotype has ten or more counts. The V call is TRBV11-2, the J call TRBJ1-1; unclear D gene. CDR1 and CDR2 (germline): SGHAT, FQNNGV. Trimming removed 2 bases at V and 6 bases at J, with 16 bases between. The CDR3 consists of 15 residues. The DNA of the CDR3 is TGTGCCAGCAGCTTACAGGTCGGATCGAATTCTGAAGCTTTCTTT. Amino acid sequence: CASSLQVGSNSEAFF. The whole variable domain, remainder taken from reference TRBV11-2 and TRBJ1-1, is EAGVAQSPRYKIIEKRQSVAFWCNPISGHATLYWYQQILGQGPKLLIQFQNNGVVDDSQLPKDRFSAERLKGVDSTLKIQPAKLEDSAVYLCASSLQVGSNSEAFFGQGTRLTVV.

This clonotype was recorded at least ten times. This chain uses TRBV7-2 with TRBJ1-1; no definite D call. Germline V CDR1 and CDR2: SGHTA, FQGNSA. This CDR3 is 15 amino acids long. Trimming cost V 5 bases and J 2 bases, with 15 bases left between them. The CDR3 bases are TGTGCCAGCAGCATTAAATCCTTACAAAACACTGAAGCTTTCTTT. It codes for CASSIKSLQNTEAFF.

The sample holds a few counts of this clonotype. V usage is TRBV28 and J usage is TRBJ1-6; TRBD1 aligns across 8 bases. The CDR3 has 15 residues. Germline V gene sequence: CDR1 MDHEN, CDR2 SYDVKM. The V segment lost 3 bases and the J segment 7 bases; nucleotides outside the gene matches: 5. CDR3 loop: CASSFRTGSNSPLHF. The CDR3 bases are TGTGCCAGCAGTTTTAGGACAGGGTCAAATTCACCCCTCCACTTT. Drawing the rest from reference TRBV28 and TRBJ1-6, the complete variable domain is DVKVTQSSRYLVKRTGEKVFLECVQDMDHENMFWYRQDPGLGLRLIYFSYDVKMKEKGDIPEGYSVSREKKERFSLILESASTNQTSMYLCASSFRTGSNSPLHFGNGTRLTVT.

This clonotype occurred a few times. The gene calls are TRBV7-6 and TRBJ2-2, with D perhaps TRBD1 (6 bases). This CDR3 has 16 amino acids. Trimming cost V 5 bases and J 1 base, with 14 bases left between them. Germline CDR1 is SGHVS and CDR2 is FNYEAQ. CDR3 bases: TGTGCCAGCAGCCCTTGGACAGCGCAGAACACCGGGGAGCTGTTTTTT. It encodes CASSPWTAQNTGELFF.

The J gene is TRBJ1-5, the V gene TRBV4-2, with unresolved D. CDR3 length equals 18 residues. Germline loops: CDR1 LGHNA, CDR2 YNFKEQ. Trimming removed 1 base from V and 0 bases from J, with 16 bases in between. In DNA, the CDR3 is TGTGCCAGCAGCCAAGTTCCCTATCGTGCAGATAGCAATCAGCCCCAGCATTTT. Protein: CASSQVPYRADSNQPQHF.

This clonotype has at least ten counts. The genes are TRBV18 and TRBJ2-7; D might be TRBD1 or TRBD2, each matching 5 bases. The CDR3 is 15 residues long. CDR1 KGHSH and CDR2 LQKENI come from the germline V gene. V lost 0 bases and J lost 6, with 15 bases in between. In DNA form, the CDR3 reads TGTGCCAGCTCACCACCTACCGGGGCTACTGGCGAGCAGTACTTC. Protein sequence: CASSPPTGATGEQYF.

There are many counts of this clonotype. J is TRBJ1-1 and V is TRBV6-1, with 7 bases fitting TRBD1. The CDR3 is 13 amino acids. Germline trimming cut 8 bases from V and 3 bases from J; bases unmatched to any gene: 6. Germline CDR1 reads MNHNS; CDR2 reads SASEGT. The CDR3 DNA reads as TGTGCCAGCGGGACAGAACGGGACACTGAAGCTTTCTTT. Translated: CASGTERDTEAFF.

The rearrangement uses TRBV12-3 or TRBV12-4 and TRBJ1-5; the D is unclear. Trimming pared 3 bases from V and 4 bases from J, leaving 13 bases between. This CDR3 has 15 residues. The CDR3: CASSFSSQLNQPQHF. The DNA for the CDR3 is TGTGCCAGCAGTTTTAGTTCACAGCTAAATCAGCCCCAGCATTTT.

This clonotype came up many times. V and J are TRBV3-1 and TRBJ1-1; D is perhaps TRBD1 (5 bases). V gave up 0 bases and J gave up 5 bases, with 7 bases separating them. CDR1 is LGHDT and CDR2 is YNNKEL in the germline V gene (reference sequence). This CDR3 spans 13 amino acids. In nucleotides, the CDR3 is TGTGCCAGCAGCCAAGAGGGGGGTACTGAAGCTTTCTTT. Translated, it gives CASSQEGGTEAFF.

The chain uses TRBV5-1 and TRBJ1-5; D uncertain. Deletions cut 4 bases from V and 2 bases from J, with 13 bases between. This CDR3 is built from 15 residues. Germline V gene sequence: CDR1 SGHRS, CDR2 YFSETQ. The chain's CDR3 is CASSPGLVGNQPQHF. CDR3 sequence (DNA): TGCGCCAGCAGCCCGGGGTTGGTGGGCAATCAGCCCCAGCATTTT.

In this sample, this clonotype turned up many times. The rearrangement links TRBV6-1 to TRBJ2-3; D perhaps matches TRBD1 (5 bases). The CDR3 extends over 15 amino acids. The V and J ends lost 6 bases and 6 bases respectively, with 19 bases between them. Germline V lookup: CDR1 MNHNS, CDR2 SASEGT. Written as DNA, the CDR3 is TGTGCCAGCAGAAGGGGAACACTGTTTCCGGATACGCAGTATTTT. Protein product: CASRRGTLFPDTQYF.

CDR3 residues: CASSSPPSTLTNEQFF. As DNA, the CDR3 is TGTGCCAGCAGTTCCCCCCCTAGTACCCTTACCAATGAGCAGTTCTTC. The chain is built from TRBV6-5 and TRBJ2-1; no reliable D call. Trimming removed 4 bases at V and 6 bases at J, with 19 bases between. The CDR3 contains 16 residues. In germline, CDR1 is MNHEY, CDR2 SVGAGI.

This sequence joins TRBV27 and TRBJ2-5; 7 bases agree with TRBD2. Germline assignment: CDR1 MNHEY and CDR2 SMNVEV (reference sequence). CDR3 length: 13 amino acids. Unmatched junction bases numbered 9, after V lost 5 bases and J lost 9 bases. DNA for the CDR3: TGTGCCAGCAGTATAGGACTAGTTGGGCCCCAGTACTTC. This translates into CASSIGLVGPQYF.

This clonotype was counted only a few times. The chain employs TRBV20-1 and TRBJ1-1, with D maybe TRBD1 (5 bases). V lost 6 bases, J lost 3 bases, and 14 bases lay in between. The CDR3 has 13 residues. The germline V gene has CDR1 DFQATT and CDR2 SNEGSKA (reference sequence). This chain's CDR3 is CSARGFEDTEAFF. The CDR3 nucleotides read TGCAGTGCGAGGGGCTTTGAGGACACTGAAGCTTTCTTT.

In regard to this clonotype: Being one base from a much bigger clone, this may be a read error. The chain joins TRBV7-6 to TRBJ2-5; tentatively, D is TRBD2 (6 bases). V dropped 5 bases and J dropped 4 bases, with 17 bases sitting between them. Per germline, CDR1 SGHVS and CDR2 FNYEAQ. The CDR3 spans 15 residues. CDR3 sequence (DNA): TGTGCCAGCAGCGATCGGGACTTGATGCGAGAGACCCAGTACTTC. It yields the protein CASSDRDLMRETQYF.

The CDR3 here is CASSLKIQDRGSNQPQHF. The CDR3 DNA follows: TGTGCCAGCAGTTTAAAAATCCAGGACAGGGGGTCCAATCAGCCCCAGCATTTT. The chain employs TRBV12-3 or TRBV12-4 and TRBJ1-5, with 10 nucleotides matching TRBD1. This CDR3 spans 18 amino acids. The ends lost 2 bases at V and 3 bases at J; junction bases unmatched: 10.

The rearrangement uses TRBV20-1 and TRBJ2-1; 8 positions agree with TRBD2. Germline CDR1 and CDR2: DFQATT and SNEGSKA (reference sequence). CDR3 length: 14 amino acids. Trimming took 6 bases from V and 2 from J; bases not matched to a gene: 6. CDR3 region: CSARDGGAYNEQFF. CDR3 DNA sequence: TGCAGTGCCAGGGACGGGGGGGCCTACAATGAGCAGTTCTTC.

The J gene is TRBJ1-2, the V gene TRBV12-3 or TRBV12-4; 9 bases are a match to TRBD1. There are 13 residues in the CDR3. V was pared by 5 bases and J by 6 bases, with 4 bases of the junction left unmatched. This CDR3 is CASSMRTGDGYTF. In DNA form, the CDR3 reads TGTGCCAGCAGTATGAGGACAGGGGATGGCTACACCTTC.

This clonotype was picked up a small number of times. This rearrangement joins TRBV7-9 to TRBJ2-7; 8 nucleotides match TRBD2. V shed 4 bases and J 2 bases; nucleotides not matched to a gene: 7. The CDR3 has 15 amino acids. Germline CDR1 SEHNR, CDR2 FQNEAQ (reference sequence). CDR3 residues: CASSSPGTRAYEQYF. CDR3 nucleotide sequence: TGTGCCAGCAGCTCACCCGGGACTAGAGCCTACGAGCAGTACTTC.